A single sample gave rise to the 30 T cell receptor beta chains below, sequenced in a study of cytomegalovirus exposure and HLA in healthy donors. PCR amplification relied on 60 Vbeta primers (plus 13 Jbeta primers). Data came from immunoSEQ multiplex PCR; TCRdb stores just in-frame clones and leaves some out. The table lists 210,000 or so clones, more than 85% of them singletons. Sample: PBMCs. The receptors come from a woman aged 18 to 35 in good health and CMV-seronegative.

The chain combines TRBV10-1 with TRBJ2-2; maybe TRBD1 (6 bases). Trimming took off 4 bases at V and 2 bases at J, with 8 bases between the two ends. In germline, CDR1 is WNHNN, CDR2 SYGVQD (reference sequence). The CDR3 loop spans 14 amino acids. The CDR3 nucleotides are TGCGCCAGCAGTGGACAGGCCAACACCGGGGAGCTGTTTTTT. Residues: CASSGQANTGELFF.

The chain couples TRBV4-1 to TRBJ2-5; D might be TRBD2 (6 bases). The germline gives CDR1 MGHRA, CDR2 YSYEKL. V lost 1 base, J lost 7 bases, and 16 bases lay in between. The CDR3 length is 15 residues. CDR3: CASSQAAVMGGTQYF. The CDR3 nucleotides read TGCGCCAGCAGCCAAGCGGCAGTCATGGGGGGGACCCAGTACTTC.

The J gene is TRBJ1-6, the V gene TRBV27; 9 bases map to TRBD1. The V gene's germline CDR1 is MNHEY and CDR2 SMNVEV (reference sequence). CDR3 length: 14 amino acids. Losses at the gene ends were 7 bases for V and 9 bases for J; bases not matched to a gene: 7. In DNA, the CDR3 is TGTGCCAGCACGGCGGGACAGGGTATTTCACCCCTCCACTTT. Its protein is CASTAGQGISPLHF.

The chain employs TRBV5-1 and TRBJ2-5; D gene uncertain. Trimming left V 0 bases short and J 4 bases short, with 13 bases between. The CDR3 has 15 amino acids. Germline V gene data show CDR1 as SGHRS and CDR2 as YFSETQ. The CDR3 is CASSLVPSARETQYF. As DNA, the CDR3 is TGCGCCAGCAGCTTGGTCCCGAGCGCGCGAGAGACCCAGTACTTC.

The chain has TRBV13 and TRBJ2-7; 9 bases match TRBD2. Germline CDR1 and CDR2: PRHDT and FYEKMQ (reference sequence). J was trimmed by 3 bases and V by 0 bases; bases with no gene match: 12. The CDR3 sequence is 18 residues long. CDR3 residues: CASSLGPRRGGRSYEQYF. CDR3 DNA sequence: TGTGCCAGCAGCTTAGGCCCTCGGCGGGGGGGGCGTAGCTACGAGCAGTACTTC.

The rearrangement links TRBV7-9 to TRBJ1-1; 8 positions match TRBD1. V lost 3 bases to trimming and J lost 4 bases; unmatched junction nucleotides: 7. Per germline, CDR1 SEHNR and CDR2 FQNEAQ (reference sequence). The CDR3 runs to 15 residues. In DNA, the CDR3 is TGTGCCAGCAGCTTGGGACAGGTCTATGGCACTGAAGCTTTCTTT. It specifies CASSLGQVYGTEAFF.

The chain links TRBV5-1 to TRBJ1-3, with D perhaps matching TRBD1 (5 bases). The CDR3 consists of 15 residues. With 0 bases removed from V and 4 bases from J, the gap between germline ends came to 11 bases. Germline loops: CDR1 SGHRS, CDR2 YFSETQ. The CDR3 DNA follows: TGCGCCAGCAGCTTGGCCACGGGGGGAGGAAACACCATATATTTT. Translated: CASSLATGGGNTIYF.

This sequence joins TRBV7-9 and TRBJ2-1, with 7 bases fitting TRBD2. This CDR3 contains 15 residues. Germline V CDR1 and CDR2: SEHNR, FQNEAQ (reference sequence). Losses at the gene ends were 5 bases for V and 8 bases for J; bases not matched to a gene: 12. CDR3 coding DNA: TGTGCCAGCAGCCCCGGGCGGGAGTATGTCGATGAGCAGTTCTTC. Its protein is CASSPGREYVDEQFF.

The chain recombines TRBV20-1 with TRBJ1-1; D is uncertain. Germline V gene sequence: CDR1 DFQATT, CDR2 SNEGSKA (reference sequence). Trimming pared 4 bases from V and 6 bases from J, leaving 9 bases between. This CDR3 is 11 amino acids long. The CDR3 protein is CSATLRAEAFF. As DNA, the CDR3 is TGCAGTGCTACCTTACGGGCTGAAGCTTTCTTT.

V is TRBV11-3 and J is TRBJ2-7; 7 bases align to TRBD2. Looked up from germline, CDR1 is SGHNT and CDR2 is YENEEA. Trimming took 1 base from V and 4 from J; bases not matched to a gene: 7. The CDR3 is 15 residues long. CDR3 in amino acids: CASSLGGRETYEQYF. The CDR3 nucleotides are TGTGCCAGCAGCTTAGGAGGGAGGGAGACTTACGAGCAGTACTTC. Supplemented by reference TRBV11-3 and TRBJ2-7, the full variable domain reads EAGVVQSPRYKIIEKKQPVAFWCNPISGHNTLYWYLQNLGQGPELLIRYENEEAVDDSQLPKDRFSAERLKGVDSTLKIQPAELGDSAVYLCASSLGGRETYEQYFGPGTRLTVT.

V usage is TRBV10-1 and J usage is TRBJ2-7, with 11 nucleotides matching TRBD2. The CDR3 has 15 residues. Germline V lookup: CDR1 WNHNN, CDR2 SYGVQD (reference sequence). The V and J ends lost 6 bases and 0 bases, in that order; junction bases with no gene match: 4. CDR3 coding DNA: TGCGCCAGCAGCTCGGGACTAGCGGACTCCTACGAGCAGTACTTC. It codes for CASSSGLADSYEQYF.

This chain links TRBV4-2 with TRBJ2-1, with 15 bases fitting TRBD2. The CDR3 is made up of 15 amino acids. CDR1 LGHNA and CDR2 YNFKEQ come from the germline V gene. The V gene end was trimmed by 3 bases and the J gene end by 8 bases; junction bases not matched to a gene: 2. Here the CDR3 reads CASSHGLAGGDEQFF. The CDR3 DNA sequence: TGTGCCAGCAGCCACGGACTAGCGGGGGGGGATGAGCAGTTCTTC.

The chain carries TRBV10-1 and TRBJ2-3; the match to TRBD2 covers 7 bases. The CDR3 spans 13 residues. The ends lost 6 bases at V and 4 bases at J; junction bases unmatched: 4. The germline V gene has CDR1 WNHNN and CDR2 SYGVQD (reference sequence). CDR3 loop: CASRASGSDTQYF. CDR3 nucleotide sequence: TGCGCCAGCAGGGCTAGCGGATCAGATACGCAGTATTTT.

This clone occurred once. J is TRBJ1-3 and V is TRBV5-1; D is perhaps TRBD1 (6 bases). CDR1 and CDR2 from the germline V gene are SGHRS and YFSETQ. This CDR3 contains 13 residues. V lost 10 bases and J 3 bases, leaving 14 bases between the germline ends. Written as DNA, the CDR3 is TGCGCCCGCGGGGGGGCGGGTGGAAACACCATATATTTT. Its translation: CARGGAGGNTIYF.

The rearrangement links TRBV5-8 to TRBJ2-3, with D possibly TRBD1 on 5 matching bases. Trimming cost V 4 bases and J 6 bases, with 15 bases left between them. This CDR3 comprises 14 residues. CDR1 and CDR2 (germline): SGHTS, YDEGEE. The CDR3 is CASSPQGLGDTQYF. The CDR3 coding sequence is TGTGCCAGCAGCCCCCAGGGCTTGGGGGATACGCAGTATTTT.

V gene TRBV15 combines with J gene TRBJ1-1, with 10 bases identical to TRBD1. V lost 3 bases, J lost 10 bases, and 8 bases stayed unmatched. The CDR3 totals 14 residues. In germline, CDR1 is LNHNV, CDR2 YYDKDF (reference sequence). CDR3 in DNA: TGTGCCACCAGCAGCCGGGGACAGGGGTCTGGAGCTTTCTTT. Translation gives CATSSRGQGSGAFF.

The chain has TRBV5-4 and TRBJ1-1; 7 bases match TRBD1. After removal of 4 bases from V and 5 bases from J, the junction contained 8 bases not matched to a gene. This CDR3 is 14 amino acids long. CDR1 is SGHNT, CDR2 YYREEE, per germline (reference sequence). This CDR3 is CASSRTGWGTEAFF. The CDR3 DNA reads TGTGCCAGCAGCCGGACAGGATGGGGGACTGAAGCTTTCTTT.

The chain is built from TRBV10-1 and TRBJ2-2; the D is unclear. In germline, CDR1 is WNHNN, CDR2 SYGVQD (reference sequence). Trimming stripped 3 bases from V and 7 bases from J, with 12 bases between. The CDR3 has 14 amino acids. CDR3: CASSDLPLVGELFF. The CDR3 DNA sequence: TGCGCCAGCAGTGACCTCCCCCTAGTCGGGGAGCTGTTTTTT.

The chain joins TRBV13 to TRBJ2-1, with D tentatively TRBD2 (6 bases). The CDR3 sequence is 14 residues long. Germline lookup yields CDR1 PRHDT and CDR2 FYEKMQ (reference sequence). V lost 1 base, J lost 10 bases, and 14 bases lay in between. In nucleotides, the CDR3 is TGTGCCAGCAGCTTAGAACGGGAGCGTCGAGAGCAGTTCTTC. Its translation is CASSLERERREQFF.

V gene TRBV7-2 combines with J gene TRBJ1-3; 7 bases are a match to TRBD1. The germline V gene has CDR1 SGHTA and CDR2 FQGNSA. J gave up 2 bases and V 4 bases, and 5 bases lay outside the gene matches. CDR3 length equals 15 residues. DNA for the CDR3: TGTGCCAGCAGCTCCTACAGGGGTACTGGAAACACCATATATTTT. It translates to CASSSYRGTGNTIYF.

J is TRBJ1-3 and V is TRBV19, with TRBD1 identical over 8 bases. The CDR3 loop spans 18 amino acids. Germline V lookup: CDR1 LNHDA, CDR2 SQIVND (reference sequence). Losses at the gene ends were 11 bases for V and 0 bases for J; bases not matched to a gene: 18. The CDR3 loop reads CASTRTGLPRSSGNTIYF. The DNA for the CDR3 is TGTGCCTCTACCCGGACAGGGCTCCCACGGAGCTCTGGAAACACCATATATTTT.

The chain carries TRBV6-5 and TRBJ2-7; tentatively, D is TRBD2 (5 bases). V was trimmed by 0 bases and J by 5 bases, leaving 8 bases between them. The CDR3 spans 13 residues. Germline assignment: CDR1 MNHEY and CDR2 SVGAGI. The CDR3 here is CASSYSRGNEQYF. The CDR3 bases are TGTGCCAGCAGTTACTCTCGGGGAAACGAGCAGTACTTC.

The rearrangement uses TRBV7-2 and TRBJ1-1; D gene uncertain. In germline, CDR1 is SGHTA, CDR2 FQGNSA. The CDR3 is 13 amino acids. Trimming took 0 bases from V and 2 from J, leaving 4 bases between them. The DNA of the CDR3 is TGTGCCAGCAGCTTAGCGACTAACACTGAAGCTTTCTTT. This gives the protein CASSLATNTEAFF.

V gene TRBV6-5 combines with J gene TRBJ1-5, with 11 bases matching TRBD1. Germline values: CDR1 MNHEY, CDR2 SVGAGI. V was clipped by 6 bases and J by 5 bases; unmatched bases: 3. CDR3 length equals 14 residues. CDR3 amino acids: CASSRDRGDQPQHF. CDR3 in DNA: TGTGCCAGCAGCCGGGACAGGGGGGATCAGCCCCAGCATTTT.

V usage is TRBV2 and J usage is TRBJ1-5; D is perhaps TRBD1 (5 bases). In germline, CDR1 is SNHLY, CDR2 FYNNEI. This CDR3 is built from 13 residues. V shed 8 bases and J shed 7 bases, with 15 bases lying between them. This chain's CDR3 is CASQDRRGQPQHF. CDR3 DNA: TGTGCCAGCCAAGATAGGAGGGGACAGCCCCAGCATTTT.

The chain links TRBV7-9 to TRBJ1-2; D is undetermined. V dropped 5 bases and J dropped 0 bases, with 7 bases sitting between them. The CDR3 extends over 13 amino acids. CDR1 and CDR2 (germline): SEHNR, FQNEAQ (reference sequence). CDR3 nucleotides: TGTGCCAGCAGCGCGCAGGCTAACTATGGCTACACCTTC. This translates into CASSAQANYGYTF.

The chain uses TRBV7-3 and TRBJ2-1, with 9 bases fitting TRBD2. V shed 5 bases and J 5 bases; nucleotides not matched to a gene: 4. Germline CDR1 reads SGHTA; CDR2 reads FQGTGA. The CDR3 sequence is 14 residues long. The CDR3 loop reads CASSKSGRNNEQFF. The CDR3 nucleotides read TGTGCCAGCAGCAAGAGCGGGAGGAACAATGAGCAGTTCTTC.

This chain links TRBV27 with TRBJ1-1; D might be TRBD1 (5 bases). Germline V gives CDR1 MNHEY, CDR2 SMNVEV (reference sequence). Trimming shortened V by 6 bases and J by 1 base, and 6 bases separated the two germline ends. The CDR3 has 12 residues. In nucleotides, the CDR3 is TGTGCCAGCAGAACAGGGAACACTGAAGCTTTCTTT. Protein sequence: CASRTGNTEAFF.

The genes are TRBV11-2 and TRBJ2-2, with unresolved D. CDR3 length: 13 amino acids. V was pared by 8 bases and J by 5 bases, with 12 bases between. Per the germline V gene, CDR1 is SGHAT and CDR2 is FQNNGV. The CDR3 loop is CASLKSRTGELFF. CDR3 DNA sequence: TGTGCCAGCCTTAAAAGTCGGACCGGGGAGCTGTTTTTT.

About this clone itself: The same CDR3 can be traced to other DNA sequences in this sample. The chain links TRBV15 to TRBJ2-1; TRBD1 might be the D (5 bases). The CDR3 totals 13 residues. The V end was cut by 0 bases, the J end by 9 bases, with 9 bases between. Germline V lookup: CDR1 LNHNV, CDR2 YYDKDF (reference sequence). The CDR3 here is CATSRDRVGEQFF. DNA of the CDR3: TGTGCCACCAGCAGAGACAGGGTGGGTGAGCAGTTCTTC. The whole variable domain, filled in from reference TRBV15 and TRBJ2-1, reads DAMVIQNPRYQVTQFGKPVTLSCSQTLNHNVMYWYQQKSSQAPKLLFHYYDKDFNNEADTPDNFQSRRPNTSFCFLDIRSPGLGDTAMYLCATSRDRVGEQFFGPGTRLTVL.